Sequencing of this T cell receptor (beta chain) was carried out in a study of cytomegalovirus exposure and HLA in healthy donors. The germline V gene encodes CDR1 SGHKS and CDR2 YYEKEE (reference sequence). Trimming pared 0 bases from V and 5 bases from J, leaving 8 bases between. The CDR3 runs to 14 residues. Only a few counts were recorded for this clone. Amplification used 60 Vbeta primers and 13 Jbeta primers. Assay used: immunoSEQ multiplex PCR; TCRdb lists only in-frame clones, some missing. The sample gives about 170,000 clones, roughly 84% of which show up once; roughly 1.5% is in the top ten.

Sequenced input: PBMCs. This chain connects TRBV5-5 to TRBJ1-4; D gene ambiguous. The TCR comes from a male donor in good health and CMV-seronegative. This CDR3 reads CASSLGAENEKLFF. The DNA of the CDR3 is TGTGCCAGCAGCTTGGGCGCGGAGAATGAAAAACTGTTTTTT.